These 20 T cell receptor beta chains were sequenced from one sample in a study of tumour-infiltrating T cells in Burkitt lymphoma. Profiled with immunoSEQ multiplex PCR; TCRdb holds only in-frame clones, not every one. The profile shows around 730 clones, 95% to 97% of them singletons. Sequences were obtained from tumor tissue. The receptors were gathered from a human donor with Burkitt lymphoma.

This rearrangement joins TRBV29-1 to TRBJ1-1, with 9 bases fitting TRBD1. The CDR3 length is 12 residues. Germline CDR1 SQVTM, CDR2 ANQGSEA. With 6 bases clipped from V and 3 bases from J, the junction kept 2 bases outside the gene matches. Here the CDR3 reads CSVDRGYTEAFF. The CDR3 DNA reads as TGCAGCGTCGACAGGGGGTACACTGAAGCTTTCTTT.

The chain links TRBV9 to TRBJ2-2; D not resolved. The ends were cut back, 3 bases at V and 2 bases at J, with 2 bases in the middle. CDR1 SGDLS and CDR2 YYNGEE come from the germline V gene. CDR3 length equals 12 residues. CDR3 in amino acids: CASSDNTGELFF. The CDR3 DNA is TGTGCCAGCAGCGATAACACCGGGGAGCTGTTTTTT.

The rearrangement joins TRBV29-1 to TRBJ1-1, with TRBD1 matching over 7 bases. The germline CDR1 and CDR2 sequences are SQVTM and ANQGSEA. Losses at the gene ends were 6 bases for V and 3 bases for J; bases not matched to a gene: 10. The CDR3 runs 14 residues. The CDR3 sequence is CSVAAGGRDTEAFF. CDR3 DNA sequence: TGCAGCGTCGCGGCAGGGGGAAGGGACACTGAAGCTTTCTTT.

The CDR3 loop is CASSLGQGTYNEQFF. The CDR3, as DNA: TGTGCCAGCAGCCTGGGACAGGGAACCTACAATGAGCAGTTCTTC. The chain links TRBV5-8 to TRBJ2-1, with 9 bases that match TRBD1. The CDR3 totals 15 residues. V shed 4 bases, J shed 2 bases, and the junction held 4 bases outside the gene matches. Looked up from germline, CDR1 is SGHTS and CDR2 is YDEGEE. Complete variable domain (other parts from reference TRBV5-8 and TRBJ2-1): EAGVTQSPTHLIKTRGQQATLRCSPISGHTSVYWYQQALGLGLQFLLWYDEGEERNRGNFPPRFSGRQFPNYSSELNVNALELEDSALYLCASSLGQGTYNEQFFGPGTRLTVL.

The chain combines TRBV11-2 with TRBJ2-3; possible D gene TRBD2, 5 bases. The CDR3 totals 15 residues. The ends were cut back, 3 bases at V and 6 bases at J, with 16 bases in the middle. Germline V gene data show CDR1 as SGHAT and CDR2 as FQNNGV. The DNA for the CDR3 is TGTGCCAGCAGCTTCGGGGTTCTCCCAACGGATACGCAGTATTTT. Residues: CASSFGVLPTDTQYF.

The V call is TRBV19, the J call TRBJ2-5; possibly TRBD1 for D (6 bases). The CDR3 totals 15 residues. Per the germline V gene, CDR1 is LNHDA and CDR2 is SQIVND (reference sequence). The ends were cut back, 3 bases at V and 2 bases at J, with 13 bases in the middle. The CDR3 loop reads CASSIRGRNQETQYF. The DNA for the CDR3 is TGTGCCAGTAGTATCAGGGGCCGCAATCAAGAGACCCAGTACTTC. Based on the CDR3 plus reference TRBV19 and TRBJ2-5, the full variable domain is DGGITQSPKYLFRKEGQNVTLSCEQNLNHDAMYWYRQDPGQGLRLIYYSQIVNDFQKGDIAEGYSVSREKKESFPLTVTSAQKNPTAFYLCASSIRGRNQETQYFGPGTRLLVL.

This clone has a single count. This sequence joins TRBV19 and TRBJ2-3; D gene uncertain. CDR1 and CDR2 (germline): LNHDA, SQIVND (reference sequence). The CDR3 has 13 amino acids. V lost 5 bases to trimming and J lost 1 base, with 7 bases between them. This chain's CDR3 is CASSLAGTDTQYF. In DNA form, the CDR3 reads TGTGCCAGTAGTCTTGCAGGCACAGATACGCAGTATTTT.

The V call is TRBV7-3, the J call TRBJ2-5, with 16 bases that match TRBD2. V trimming: 5 bases; J trimming: 1 base; junction bases outside the gene matches: 4. There are 17 residues in the CDR3. The germline V gene has CDR1 SGHTA and CDR2 FQGTGA. The CDR3 protein is CASSTGLAGGTQETQYF. CDR3 DNA: TGTGCCAGCAGCACGGGACTAGCGGGAGGGACCCAAGAGACCCAGTACTTC.

This chain joins TRBV7-8 and TRBJ1-5, with D possibly TRBD1 on 6 matching bases. The CDR3 consists of 15 residues. Trimming left V 4 bases short and J 2 bases short, with 12 bases between. Looked up from germline, CDR1 is SGHVS and CDR2 is FQNEAQ. CDR3: CASSSDWGRNQPQHF. CDR3 in DNA: TGTGCCAGCAGCTCCGACTGGGGGCGCAATCAGCCCCAGCATTTT.

This chain links TRBV27 with TRBJ1-2; TRBD1 is a possible D gene (6 bases). The CDR3 has 15 residues. V gave up 5 bases and J gave up 0 bases, with 13 bases separating them. Germline assignment: CDR1 MNHEY and CDR2 SMNVEV (reference sequence). CDR3 sequence (DNA): TGTGCCAGCAGTCTATTGACAGGAACTAACTATGGCTACACCTTC. Protein product: CASSLLTGTNYGYTF.

In DNA form, the CDR3 reads TGTGCCAGCCTACGACTAGCAGTATCGGAGACCCAGTACTTC. As protein: CASLRLAVSETQYF. The rearrangement uses TRBV7-6 and TRBJ2-5; 7 bases line up with TRBD2. CDR1 is SGHVS and CDR2 is FNYEAQ in the germline V gene. V shed 8 bases and J 5 bases; nucleotides not matched to a gene: 11. The CDR3 totals 14 residues.

The genes are TRBV19 and TRBJ1-2, with no clear D. This CDR3 is 12 amino acids long. The ends were cut back, 5 bases at V and 4 bases at J, with 8 bases in the middle. Germline V gene sequence: CDR1 LNHDA, CDR2 SQIVND (reference sequence). This chain's CDR3 is CASSPDFYGYTF. The CDR3, as DNA: TGTGCCAGTAGTCCCGACTTCTATGGCTACACCTTC. The entire variable domain, with the rest obtained from reference TRBV19 and TRBJ1-2, is as follows: DGGITQSPKYLFRKEGQNVTLSCEQNLNHDAMYWYRQDPGQGLRLIYYSQIVNDFQKGDIAEGYSVSREKKESFPLTVTSAQKNPTAFYLCASSPDFYGYTFGSGTRLTVV.

The chain uses TRBV14 and TRBJ2-7; no definite D call. Germline CDR1 reads SGHDN; CDR2 reads FVKESK. The germline V and J ends were trimmed by 0 bases and 9 bases, with 6 bases remaining between them. The CDR3 is 11 residues long. For the CDR3, the DNA is TGTGCCAGCAGCCAAGATACTGTGCAGTACGTC. Its translation: CASSQDTVQYV.

The rearrangement joins TRBV7-9 to TRBJ2-1; D perhaps matches TRBD2 (6 bases). CDR1 and CDR2 from the germline V gene are SEHNR and FQNEAQ (reference sequence). The CDR3 extends over 15 amino acids. V was shortened by 3 bases and J by 0 bases, with 9 bases between the two germline ends. As DNA, the CDR3 is TGTGCCAGCAGCTTGGACGGGAGCTCCTACAATGAGCAGTTCTTC. Protein: CASSLDGSSYNEQFF.

V usage is TRBV5-1 and J usage is TRBJ2-3; a weak D match, TRBD2 (6 bases). Germline V gene data show CDR1 as SGHRS and CDR2 as YFSETQ. V was shortened by 0 bases and J by 3 bases, with 14 bases between the two germline ends. The CDR3 extends over 16 amino acids. This chain's CDR3 is CASSLGFSGETDTQYF. The CDR3 coding sequence is TGCGCCAGCAGCTTGGGGTTTTCGGGGGAAACAGATACGCAGTATTTT. Drawing the rest from reference TRBV5-1 and TRBJ2-3, the complete variable domain is KAGVTQTPRYLIKTRGQQVTLSCSPISGHRSVSWYQQTPGQGLQFLFEYFSETQRNKGNFPGRFSGRQFSNSRSEMNVSTLELGDSALYLCASSLGFSGETDTQYFGPGTRLTVL.

The V call is TRBV5-1, the J call TRBJ2-2; D is ambiguous. V lost 0 bases, J lost 0 bases, and 15 bases lay in between. The CDR3 runs to 18 residues. Germline V CDR1 and CDR2: SGHRS, YFSETQ. This CDR3 reads CASSLGTPTDTNTGELFF. CDR3 DNA: TGCGCCAGCAGCTTGGGAACTCCTACCGACACGAACACCGGGGAGCTGTTTTTT.

This chain joins TRBV5-1 and TRBJ1-5, with D uncertain. V lost 0 bases to trimming and J lost 7 bases, with 14 bases between them. The germline V gene has CDR1 SGHRS and CDR2 YFSETQ. The CDR3 loop spans 15 amino acids. Here the CDR3 reads CASSLGPRAGQPQHF. The CDR3 DNA is TGCGCCAGCAGCTTGGGTCCCCGGGCCGGACAGCCCCAGCATTTT.

V and J are TRBV15 and TRBJ2-5; D not resolved. Trimming left V 0 bases short and J 4 bases short, with 18 bases between. Germline-derived CDR1 and CDR2 are LNHNV and YYDKDF (reference sequence). This CDR3 region has 17 residues. The CDR3 spells CATSRDFGGFRSETQYF. As DNA, the CDR3 is TGTGCCACCAGCAGAGATTTCGGCGGATTCCGGTCAGAGACCCAGTACTTC. Looking up the rest from reference TRBV15 and TRBJ2-5 gives the full variable domain: DAMVIQNPRYQVTQFGKPVTLSCSQTLNHNVMYWYQQKSSQAPKLLFHYYDKDFNNEADTPDNFQSRRPNTSFCFLDIRSPGLGDTAMYLCATSRDFGGFRSETQYFGPGTRLLVL.

This chain connects TRBV6-5 to TRBJ1-5; 7 bases line up with TRBD1. Germline V CDR1 and CDR2: MNHEY, SVGAGI. This CDR3 spans 14 amino acids. With V trimmed by 6 bases and J by 1 base, 3 bases remained unmatched. CDR3 protein: CASRPGGSNQPQHF. CDR3 coding DNA: TGTGCCAGCAGGCCAGGGGGGAGCAATCAGCCCCAGCATTTT.

The V and J genes are TRBV7-9 and TRBJ1-4; 9 nucleotides line up with TRBD1. CDR3 length: 14 residues. Germline V CDR1 and CDR2: SEHNR, FQNEAQ (reference sequence). The V gene end was trimmed by 4 bases and the J gene end by 7 bases; junction bases not matched to a gene: 4. In DNA form, the CDR3 reads TGTGCCAGCAGCTACGGGACAGGGATTGAAAAACTGTTTTTT. It encodes CASSYGTGIEKLFF.